This TCR beta chain was retrieved from a study of blood T cells in healthy people across ages. Then a second PCR, running roughly 7 to 11 cycles, was carried out with a sample-barcoded 5' primer and a J-beta primer mix. TCRdb redid the calling of the 5' RACE reads with MiXCR, one entry per CDR3 protein. The profile covers about 1,500,000 distinct CDR3 sequences, with 28% appearing a single time and 7.7% taken by the ten largest. Donors gave approximately 9.9 milliliters of peripheral blood apiece. Looked up from germline, CDR1 is LNHNV and CDR2 is YYDKDF (reference sequence). V was clipped by 8 bases and J by 4 bases, with 9 bases between them. The CDR3 extends over 13 amino acids.

This TCR came from a woman aged 25 to 39 in good health. This chain joins TRBV15 and TRBJ1-6; D ambiguous. Sequencing was carried out using blood. The CDR3 bases are TGTGCCACCGAACAGCCTTATAATTCACCCCTCCACTTT. Its protein product is CATEQPYNSPLHF.